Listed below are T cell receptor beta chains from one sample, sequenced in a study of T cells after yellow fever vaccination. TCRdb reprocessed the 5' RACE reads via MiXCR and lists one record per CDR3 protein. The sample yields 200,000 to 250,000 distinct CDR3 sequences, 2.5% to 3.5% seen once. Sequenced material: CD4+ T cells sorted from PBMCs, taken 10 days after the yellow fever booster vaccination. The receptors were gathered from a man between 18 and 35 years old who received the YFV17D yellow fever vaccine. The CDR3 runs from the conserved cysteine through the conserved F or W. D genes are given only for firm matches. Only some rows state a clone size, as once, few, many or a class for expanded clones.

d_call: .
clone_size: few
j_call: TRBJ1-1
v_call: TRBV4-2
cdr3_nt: TGTGCCAGCAGCCAATTGTCGACGAACACTGAAGCTTTCTTT
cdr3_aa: CASSQLSTNTEAFF

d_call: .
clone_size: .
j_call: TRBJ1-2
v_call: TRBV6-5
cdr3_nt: TGTGCCAGCAGTTACACACAGGTCAACTATGGCTACACCTTC
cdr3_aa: CASSYTQVNYGYTF

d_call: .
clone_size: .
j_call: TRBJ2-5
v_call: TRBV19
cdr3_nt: TGTGCCAGTACCCGAGGGAGAGGGAGCCAAGAGACCCAGTACTTC
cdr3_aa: CASTRGRGSQETQYF

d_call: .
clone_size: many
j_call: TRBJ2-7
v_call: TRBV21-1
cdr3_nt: TGTGCCAGCAGCCAAAATCCTGGGACAGGGAGTCGGAAAGAAGACGAGCAGTACTTC
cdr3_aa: CASSQNPGTGSRKEDEQYF

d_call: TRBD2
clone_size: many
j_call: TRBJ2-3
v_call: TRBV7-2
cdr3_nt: TGTGCCAGCAGCTTGGGCGGGGGGCGGAGGGCAGATACGCAGTATTTT
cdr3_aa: CASSLGGGRRADTQYF

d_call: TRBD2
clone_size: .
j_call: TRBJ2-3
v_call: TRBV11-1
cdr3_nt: TGTGCCAGCAGCCCAAGGACTAGGACAGATACGCAGTATTTT
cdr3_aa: CASSPRTRTDTQYF

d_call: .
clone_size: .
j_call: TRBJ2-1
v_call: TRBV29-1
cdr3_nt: TGCAGCGTTGGGGTCGATGAGCAGTTCTTC
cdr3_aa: CSVGVDEQFF

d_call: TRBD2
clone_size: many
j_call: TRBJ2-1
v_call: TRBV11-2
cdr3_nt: TGTGCCAGCAGCTTATCTGCGGGGGGGTGGGAGGAGCAGTTCTTC
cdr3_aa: CASSLSAGGWEEQFF

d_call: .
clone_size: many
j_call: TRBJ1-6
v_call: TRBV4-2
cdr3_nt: TGTGCCAGCAGCCAAGATTTAGGGACCCCGGTGGGGCCCCTCCACTTT
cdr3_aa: CASSQDLGTPVGPLHF

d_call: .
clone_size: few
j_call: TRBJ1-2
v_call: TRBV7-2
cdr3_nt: TGTGCCAGCAGCCCGAACGGACAGTCATTCTATGGCTACACCTTC
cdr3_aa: CASSPNGQSFYGYTF

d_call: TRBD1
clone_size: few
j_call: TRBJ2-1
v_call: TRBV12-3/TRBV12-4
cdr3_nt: TGTGCCAGCGCCCGGGACAGGGTGACCAATGAGCAGTTCTTC
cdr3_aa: CASARDRVTNEQFF

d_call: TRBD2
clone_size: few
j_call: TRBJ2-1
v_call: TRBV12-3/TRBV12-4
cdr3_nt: TGTGCCAGCAGTGTTCCGGGACTAGCGGGGGTTCGGCGTTACAATGAGCAGTTCTTC
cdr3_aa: CASSVPGLAGVRRYNEQFF

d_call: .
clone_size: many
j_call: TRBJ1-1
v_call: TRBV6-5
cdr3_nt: TGTGCCAGCAGCCGACAGGCGTCGGGGAACACTGAAGCTTTCTTT
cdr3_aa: CASSRQASGNTEAFF

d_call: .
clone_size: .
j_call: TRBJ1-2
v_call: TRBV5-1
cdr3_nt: TGCGCCAGCAGCTCCACCCTGCCCCATGGCTACACCTTC
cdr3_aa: CASSSTLPHGYTF

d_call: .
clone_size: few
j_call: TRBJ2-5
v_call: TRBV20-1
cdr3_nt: TGCAGTGCTAGTGGAGCTAGTATCGAGACCCAGTACTTC
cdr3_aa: CSASGASIETQYF

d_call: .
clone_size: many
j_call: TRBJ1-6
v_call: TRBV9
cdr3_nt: TGTGCCAGCTCGGGGTATAATTCACCCCTCCACTTT
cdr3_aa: CASSGYNSPLHF

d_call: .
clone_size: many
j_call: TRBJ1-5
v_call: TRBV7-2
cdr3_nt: TGTGCCAGCAGCTTAGTTCCTGACGGATATCAGCCCCAGCATTTT
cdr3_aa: CASSLVPDGYQPQHF

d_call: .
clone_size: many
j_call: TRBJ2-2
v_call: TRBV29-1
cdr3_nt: TGCTGCTATAGTCTTAACACCGGGGAGCTGTTTTTT
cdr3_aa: CCYSLNTGELFF

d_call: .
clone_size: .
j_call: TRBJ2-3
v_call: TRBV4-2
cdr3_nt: TGTGCCAGCAGCCACGACACGGCAGTGCCAGATACGCAGTATTTT
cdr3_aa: CASSHDTAVPDTQYF

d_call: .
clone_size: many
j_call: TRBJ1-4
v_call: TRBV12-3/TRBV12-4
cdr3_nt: TGTGCCAGCAGTTTTCGTGAAAAACTGTTTTTT
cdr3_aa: CASSFREKLFF

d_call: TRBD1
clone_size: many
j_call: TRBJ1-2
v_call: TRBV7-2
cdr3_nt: TGTGCCAGCAGTTCAGGGGGTGGCTACACCTTC
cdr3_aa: CASSSGGGYTF

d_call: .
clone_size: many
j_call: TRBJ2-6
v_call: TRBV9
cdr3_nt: TGTGCCAGCAGGCAGGGTTCTGGGGCCAACGTCCTGACTTTC
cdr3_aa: CASRQGSGANVLTF

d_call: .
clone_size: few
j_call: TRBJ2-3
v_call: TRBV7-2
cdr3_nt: TGTGCCAGCAGCTTAGCGGGGGGGCGCACAGATACGCAGTATTTT
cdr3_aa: CASSLAGGRTDTQYF

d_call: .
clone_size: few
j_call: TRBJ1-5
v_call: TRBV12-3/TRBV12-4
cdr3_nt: TGTGCCAGCAGTCGAGACGGAGATAGCAATCAGCCCCAGCATTTT
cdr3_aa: CASSRDGDSNQPQHF

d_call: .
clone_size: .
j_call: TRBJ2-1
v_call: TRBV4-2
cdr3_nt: TGTGCCAGCAGCCAAGAAAGGGGTCTTGGTGAGCAGTTCTTC
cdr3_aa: CASSQERGLGEQFF

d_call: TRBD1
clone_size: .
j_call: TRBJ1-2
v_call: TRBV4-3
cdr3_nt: TGCGCCAGCAGCCAAGCCCTGACAGGGGATAACTATGGCTACACCTTC
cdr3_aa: CASSQALTGDNYGYTF

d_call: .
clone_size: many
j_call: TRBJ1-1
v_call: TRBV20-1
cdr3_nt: TGCAGTGCTAGGGAGAACACTGAAGCTTTCTTT
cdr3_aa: CSARENTEAFF

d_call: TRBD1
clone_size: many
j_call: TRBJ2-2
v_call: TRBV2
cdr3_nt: TGTGCCAGCAGTGAAAGGCAGGGGGCCTTGGCCGGGGAGCTGTTTTTT
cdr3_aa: CASSERQGALAGELFF